This TCR beta chain was identified in a study of blood T cells in healthy people across ages. Study-level background: There was about one barcoded beta molecule captured by template switching per two T cells. Study-wide results and limits: Researchers deemed the diversity estimates from one million T cells underestimates.

For the second PCR, which ran for roughly 6 to 12 cycles, a sample-barcoded 5' primer and a J-beta primer mix were used. TCRdb re-called the 5' RACE reads through MiXCR, storing one row per CDR3 protein. The sample contains 1.5 million to 2 million distinct CDR3 sequences, more than 35% of which appear only once. Each sample gave at least 7 million isolated PBMCs. This clonotype was counted only a few times. Its antigen is unknown. The V gene lost 7 bases and the J gene lost 2 bases, with 19 bases spanning the gap. The CDR3 has 15 amino acids. CDR1 and CDR2 (germline): DFQATT, SNEGSKA (reference sequence).

The chain combines TRBV20-1 with TRBJ2-3; D is perhaps TRBD2 (5 bases). This TCR came from a human donor in good health. The sequencing input was blood. DNA of the CDR3: TGCAGTGTTCCGAGGGATGTTGGCGTCACAGATACGCAGTATTTT. Residues: CSVPRDVGVTDTQYF.